This TCR beta chain was profiled in a study of beta chain features in type 1 diabetes. Germline assignment: CDR1 SGHNT and CDR2 YENEEA. The V gene lost 1 base and the J gene lost 2 bases, with 11 bases spanning the gap. This CDR3 region has 15 residues. General study findings and limits: Type 1 diabetes patients had moderately but significantly shorter TCRB CDR3s in all four CD4+ subsets.

Every donor provided one heparinised blood draw, which averaged about 110 mL. A remark on this clone: Its target is not known.

cDNA synthesis used the whole RNA isolate, giving expressed TCRB sequences. Clones were read by immunoSEQ multiplex PCR, and TCRdb kept only the in-frame ones, dropping some. The sample lists 300,000 or so clones, about 13% occurring once. The gene calls are TRBV11-3 and TRBJ1-2; D unclear. Sequenced input: naive CD4+ T cells from blood. The sequence was collected from a woman younger than 35 with type 1 diabetes. CDR3 amino acids: CASSLGGSGNYGYTF. The CDR3 nucleotides read TGTGCCAGCAGCTTAGGTGGCAGCGGGAACTATGGCTACACCTTC.